These T cell receptor beta chains were read from a single sample in a study of response to subunit inactivated influenza vaccine. MiXCR, run by TCRdb on the RT-PCR reads, gives a single entry per CDR3 protein. The repertoire holds under 750,000 distinct CDR3 sequences, 12% seen once, with roughly 10% in the top ten. The sample was PBMCs from blood, taken on the day of vaccination. The receptors shown here come from a man in his fifties or sixties who received an inactivated influenza vaccine. Both conserved end residues are part of each CDR3. D genes are given only for firm matches. Only part of the rows carry a size: once, few, many, or a class if the clone is expanded.

v_call: TRBV6-2/TRBV6-3
j_call: TRBJ2-2
d_call: NA
clone_size: NA
cdr3_length: 11
cdr3_nt: TGTGTCAGAAAGAACACCGGGGAGCTGTTTTTT
cdr3_aa: CVRKNTGELFF

v_call: TRBV18
j_call: TRBJ2-7
d_call: NA
clone_size: many
cdr3_length: 13
cdr3_nt: TGTGCCAGCTCAACCGAGCTCGCCTACGAGCAGTACTTC
cdr3_aa: CASSTELAYEQYF

v_call: TRBV27
j_call: TRBJ2-7
d_call: NA
clone_size: NA
cdr3_length: 13
cdr3_nt: TGTGCCAGCAGTCAACCGACTCCGCACGAGCAGTACTTC
cdr3_aa: CASSQPTPHEQYF

v_call: TRBV6-1
j_call: TRBJ2-1
d_call: NA
clone_size: NA
cdr3_length: 14
cdr3_nt: TGTGCCAGCAGTGTAGCGACAGTCTACAATGAGCAGTTCTTC
cdr3_aa: CASSVATVYNEQFF

v_call: TRBV4-1
j_call: TRBJ2-3
d_call: NA
clone_size: few
cdr3_length: 14
cdr3_nt: TGCGCCAGCAGCCAAGAAGAAATCGAGGATACGCAGTATTTT
cdr3_aa: CASSQEEIEDTQYF

v_call: TRBV7-2
j_call: TRBJ1-1
d_call: NA
clone_size: NA
cdr3_length: 15
cdr3_nt: TGTGCCAGCAGCTTAGACTCGGGGTCGAACACTGAAGCTTTCTTT
cdr3_aa: CASSLDSGSNTEAFF

v_call: TRBV29-1
j_call: TRBJ2-1
d_call: NA
clone_size: NA
cdr3_length: 14
cdr3_nt: TGCAGCGTCGTGGTCCTACAAGGAGGCGATGAGCAGTTCTTC
cdr3_aa: CSVVVLQGGDEQFF

v_call: TRBV19
j_call: TRBJ2-7
d_call: TRBD1
clone_size: NA
cdr3_length: 14
cdr3_nt: TGTGCCAGTAGTCCATCAGGGGGTGGCTACGAGCAGTACTTC
cdr3_aa: CASSPSGGGYEQYF

v_call: TRBV10-2
j_call: TRBJ2-3
d_call: NA
clone_size: NA
cdr3_length: 13
cdr3_nt: TGCGCCAGCAGGCACAGCGACACAGATACGCAGTATTTT
cdr3_aa: CASRHSDTDTQYF

v_call: TRBV6-2/TRBV6-3
j_call: TRBJ2-3
d_call: NA
clone_size: NA
cdr3_length: 13
cdr3_nt: TGTGCCAGCAGTAGGGACATCACAGATACGCAGTATTTT
cdr3_aa: CASSRDITDTQYF

v_call: TRBV7-8
j_call: TRBJ2-7
d_call: NA
clone_size: many
cdr3_length: 13
cdr3_nt: TGTGCCAGCAGCCCAATGACAGGCTACGAGCAGTACTTC
cdr3_aa: CASSPMTGYEQYF

v_call: TRBV11-1
j_call: TRBJ2-1
d_call: NA
clone_size: NA
cdr3_length: 15
cdr3_nt: TGTGCCAGCAGCTTTTCGGGCAGGAGATACAATGAGCAGTTCTTC
cdr3_aa: CASSFSGRRYNEQFF

v_call: TRBV3-1
j_call: TRBJ2-5
d_call: NA
clone_size: many
cdr3_length: 11
cdr3_nt: TGTGCCAGCAGCGGGGTTGAGACCCAGTACTTC
cdr3_aa: CASSGVETQYF

v_call: TRBV6-5
j_call: TRBJ2-7
d_call: NA
clone_size: once
cdr3_length: 17
cdr3_nt: TGTGCCAGCAGTTACTCGGGGTCGAAGGGAGGTCCCTACGAGCAGTACTTC
cdr3_aa: CASSYSGSKGGPYEQYF

v_call: TRBV4-1
j_call: TRBJ1-5
d_call: NA
clone_size: NA
cdr3_length: 16
cdr3_nt: TGCGCCAGCAGACCCACACCGGACAGCCTAAAGACGCCCCAGCATTTT
cdr3_aa: CASRPTPDSLKTPQHF

v_call: TRBV7-9
j_call: TRBJ1-2
d_call: TRBD1
clone_size: NA
cdr3_length: 15
cdr3_nt: TGTGCCAGCAGCCCTCAGGGACAGGGGGCGAATGGCTACACCTTC
cdr3_aa: CASSPQGQGANGYTF

v_call: TRBV18
j_call: TRBJ2-5
d_call: NA
clone_size: many
cdr3_length: 13
cdr3_nt: TGTGCCAGCTCACCACGGCTAGCCGAGACCCAGTACTTC
cdr3_aa: CASSPRLAETQYF

v_call: TRBV7-2
j_call: TRBJ2-1
d_call: TRBD2
clone_size: few
cdr3_length: 17
cdr3_nt: TGTGCCAGCAGCTTAGGCGCTAGTGCGGGAGTGTTAGATGAGCAGTTCTTC
cdr3_aa: CASSLGASAGVLDEQFF